The rows below give T cell receptor beta chains drawn from one sample of a study of CD8+ T cells in alopecia areata. Using immunoSEQ multiplex PCR, the repertoire was profiled, and TCRdb retains in-frame clones only, with some absent. The top ten hold 4% to 5.5% of the sample, which has around 150,000 clones, 55% to 65% seen once. Source material: CD4+ T cells sorted from blood. The source of these receptors is a human donor in good health. Each CDR3 is given with its conserved first and last residue. A D gene is named only where the DNA matches it firmly. Clone size appears in some rows only: once, few, many, or a class for an expanded clone.

TRBV30,15,TRBD2,once,TRBJ2-4,TGTGCCTGGAGCCAAGCGGGGGGGGTCAAAAACATTCAGTACTTC,CAWSQAGGVKNIQYF
TRBV11-2,16,TRBD2,-,TRBJ2-2,TGTGCCAGCAGCTTACGTGTAGGGAGCGGGAGAAGGGAGCTGTTTTTT,CASSLRVGSGRRELFF
TRBV2,15,-,-,TRBJ1-5,TGTGCCAGCAGTGATTTTGGGGGGGCGGGTCAGCCCCAGCATTTT,CASSDFGGAGQPQHF
TRBV6-5,14,-,-,TRBJ2-5,TGTGCCAGCAGTCAGACTATGTACCAAGAGACCCAGTACTTC,CASSQTMYQETQYF
TRBV30,14,-,-,TRBJ2-1,TGTGCCTGGCTCGGGGGAAGCTCCTACAATGAGCAGTTCTTC,CAWLGGSSYNEQFF
TRBV25-1,14,-,-,TRBJ1-5,TGTGCCAGCAGTCCCCCTGGAACTGGCCAGCCCCAGCATTTT,CASSPPGTGQPQHF
TRBV9,12,-,-,TRBJ1-2,TGTGCCAGCAAAGGAACCCCCTATGGCTACACCTTC,CASKGTPYGYTF
TRBV30,14,-,-,TRBJ1-5,TGTGCCTGGAGGAGAGAAGGGCCCGAGCAGCCCCAGCATTTT,CAWRREGPEQPQHF
TRBV29-1,14,-,-,TRBJ2-6,TGCAGCGTATTAACTTTCTCTGGGGCCAACGTCCTGACTTTC,CSVLTFSGANVLTF
TRBV29-1,13,TRBD1,few,TRBJ2-7,TGCAGCGTCCCTACCGGGACAGGATACGAGCAGTACTTC,CSVPTGTGYEQYF
TRBV29-1,15,TRBD2,few,TRBJ2-3,TGCAGCGCCGCGACTAGCGGGAGTGGCACAGATACGCAGTATTTT,CSAATSGSGTDTQYF
TRBV30,15,TRBD1,-,TRBJ2-4,TGTGCCTGGAGTGGATACAGGGGTACCAAAAACATTCAGTACTTC,CAWSGYRGTKNIQYF
TRBV11-2,15,-,-,TRBJ1-3,TGTGCCAGCAGCCCCTCTTCGGCATCTGGAAACACCATATATTTT,CASSPSSASGNTIYF
TRBV5-1,17,-,-,TRBJ2-1,TGCGCCAGCAGCTTGTGGCCGTCCGGGACCGCAACCCACGAGCAGTTCTTC,CASSLWPSGTATHEQFF
TRBV5-1,12,-,-,TRBJ2-3,TGCGCCAGCCGGGACCGCACAGATACGCAGTATTTT,CASRDRTDTQYF
TRBV10-3,18,-,-,TRBJ2-7,TGTGCCATCAGTAGGGTCTCGCCCGGTGGAGGGGGACGCTACGAGCAGTACTTC,CAISRVSPGGGGRYEQYF
TRBV18,13,-,-,TRBJ1-2,TGTGCCAGCTCACCTGTCAGGAACTATGGCTACACCTTC,CASSPVRNYGYTF
TRBV2,14,-,-,TRBJ2-5,TGTGCCAGCAGTGAAGCTTACGGACAAGAGACCCAGTACTTC,CASSEAYGQETQYF
TRBV5-6,13,-,few,TRBJ2-3,TGTGCCAGCAGCTTGGTTTCGGGAGATACGCAGTATTTT,CASSLVSGDTQYF
TRBV29-1,13,-,-,TRBJ1-4,TGCAGCGTTGCCTGGGGGGGCAGAGAAAAACTGTTTTTT,CSVAWGGREKLFF
TRBV29-1,12,-,few,TRBJ2-5,TGCAGCGTTGTCTGGGGCGGGGAGACCCAGTACTTC,CSVVWGGETQYF
TRBV29-1,13,-,-,TRBJ1-1,TGCAGCGTTTGGTGGGGGATGAACACTGAAGCTTTCTTT,CSVWWGMNTEAFF
TRBV29-1,15,TRBD2,once,TRBJ2-1,TGCAGCGTTGGTCTACGACTAGCGGGGTACAATGAGCAGTTCTTC,CSVGLRLAGYNEQFF
TRBV30,16,-,-,TRBJ1-5,TGTGCCTGGAGCCTACGTAGGGGGGCAGGCAATCAGCCCCAGCATTTT,CAWSLRRGAGNQPQHF
TRBV5-6,13,-,-,TRBJ2-3,TGTGCCAGCACCCCCAGCGTAAGAGATACGCAGTATTTT,CASTPSVRDTQYF
TRBV18,13,-,-,TRBJ2-3,TGTGCCAGCTCACCTCCTAGCACAGATACGCAGTATTTT,CASSPPSTDTQYF